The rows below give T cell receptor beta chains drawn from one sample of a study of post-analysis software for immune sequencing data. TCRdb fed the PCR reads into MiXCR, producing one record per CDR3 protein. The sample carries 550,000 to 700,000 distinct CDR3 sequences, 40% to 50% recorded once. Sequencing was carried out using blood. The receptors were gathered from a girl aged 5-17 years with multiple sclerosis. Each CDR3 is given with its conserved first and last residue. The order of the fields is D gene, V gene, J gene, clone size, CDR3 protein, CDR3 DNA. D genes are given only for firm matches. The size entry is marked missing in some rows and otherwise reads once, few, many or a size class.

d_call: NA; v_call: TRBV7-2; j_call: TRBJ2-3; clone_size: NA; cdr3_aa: CASSLAPVAEDTQYF; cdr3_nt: TGTGCCAGCAGCTTAGCCCCCGTGGCCGAGGATACGCAGTATTTT
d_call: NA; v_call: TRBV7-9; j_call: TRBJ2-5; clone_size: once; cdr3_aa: CASSLVYSETQYF; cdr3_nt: TGTGCCAGCAGCTTAGTCTACAGTGAGACCCAGTACTTC
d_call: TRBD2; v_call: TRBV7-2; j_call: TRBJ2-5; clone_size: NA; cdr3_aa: CASSLARKLAGETQYF; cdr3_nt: TGTGCCAGCAGCTTAGCTAGGAAACTAGCGGGCGAGACCCAGTACTTC
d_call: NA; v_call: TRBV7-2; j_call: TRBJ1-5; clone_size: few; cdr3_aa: CASSLEATFSNQPQHF; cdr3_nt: TGTGCCAGCAGCTTAGAAGCGACATTTAGCAATCAGCCCCAGCATTTT
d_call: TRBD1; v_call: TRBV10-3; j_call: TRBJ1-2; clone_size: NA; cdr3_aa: CAITGDRGSYGYTF; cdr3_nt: TGTGCCATCACTGGGGACAGGGGCAGCTATGGCTACACCTTC
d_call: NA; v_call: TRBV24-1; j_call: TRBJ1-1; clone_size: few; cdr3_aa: CATSEGDLLNEAFF; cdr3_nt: TGTGCCACCAGTGAAGGGGACCTTCTTAATGAAGCTTTCTTT
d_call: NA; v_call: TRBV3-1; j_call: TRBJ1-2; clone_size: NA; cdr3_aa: CASSQGGVTGGYTF; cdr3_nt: TGTGCCAGCAGCCAAGGAGGGGTGACGGGTGGCTACACCTTC
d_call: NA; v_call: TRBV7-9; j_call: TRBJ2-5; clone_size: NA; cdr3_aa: CASSLAPTVEETQYF; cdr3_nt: TGTGCCAGCAGCTTAGCGCCGACAGTCGAAGAGACCCAGTACTTC
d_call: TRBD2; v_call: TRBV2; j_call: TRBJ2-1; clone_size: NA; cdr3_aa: CASTLPASGRLSAYNEQFF; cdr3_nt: TGTGCCAGCACCCTACCGGCTAGCGGGAGATTGAGCGCCTACAATGAGCAGTTCTTC
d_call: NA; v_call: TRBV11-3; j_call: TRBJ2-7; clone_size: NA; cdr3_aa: CASSLGDKTYEQYF; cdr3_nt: TGTGCCAGCAGCTTAGGGGACAAAACCTACGAGCAGTACTTC
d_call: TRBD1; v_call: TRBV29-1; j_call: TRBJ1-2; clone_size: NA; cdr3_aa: CSVEDRAYYNYGYTF; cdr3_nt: TGCAGCGTTGAGGACAGGGCGTATTATAACTATGGCTACACCTTC
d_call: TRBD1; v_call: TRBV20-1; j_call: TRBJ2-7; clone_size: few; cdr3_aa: CSARTGGSYEQYF; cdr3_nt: TGCAGTGCTAGGACAGGGGGTTCATACGAGCAGTACTTC
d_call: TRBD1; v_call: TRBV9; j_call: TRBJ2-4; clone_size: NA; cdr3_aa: CASSEQGAPENIQYF; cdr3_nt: TGTGCCAGCAGCGAACAGGGGGCGCCGGAAAACATTCAGTACTTC
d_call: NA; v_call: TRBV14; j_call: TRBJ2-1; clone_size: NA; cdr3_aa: CASSQGAQGTPYNEQFF; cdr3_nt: TGTGCCAGCAGCCAAGGGGCGCAGGGGACACCCTACAATGAGCAGTTCTTC
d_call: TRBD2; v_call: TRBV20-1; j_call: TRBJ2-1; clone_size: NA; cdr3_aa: CSARTSGGSSNEQFF; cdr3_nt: TGCAGTGCTAGGACTAGCGGGGGGTCTAGCAATGAGCAGTTCTTC
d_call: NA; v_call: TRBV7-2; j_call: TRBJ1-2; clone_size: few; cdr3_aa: CASSVRGDYGYTF; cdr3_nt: TGTGCCAGCAGCGTCAGAGGGGACTATGGCTACACCTTC
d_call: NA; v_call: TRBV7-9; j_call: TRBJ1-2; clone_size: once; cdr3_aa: CASSLVNRVDYGYTF; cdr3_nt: TGTGCCAGCAGCTTAGTAAACAGGGTGGACTATGGCTACACCTTC
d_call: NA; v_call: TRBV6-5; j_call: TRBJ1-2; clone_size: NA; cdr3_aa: CAALRWDYGYTF; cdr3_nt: TGTGCCGCCCTTAGGTGGGACTATGGCTACACCTTC
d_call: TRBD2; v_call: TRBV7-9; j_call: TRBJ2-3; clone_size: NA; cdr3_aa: CASRGAGVRTDTQYF; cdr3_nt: TGTGCCAGCAGAGGAGCGGGAGTTCGGACAGATACGCAGTATTTT
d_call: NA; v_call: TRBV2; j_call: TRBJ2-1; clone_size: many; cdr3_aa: CASRSEGTGNEQFF; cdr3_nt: TGTGCCAGCAGGTCCGAGGGGACTGGCAATGAGCAGTTCTTC
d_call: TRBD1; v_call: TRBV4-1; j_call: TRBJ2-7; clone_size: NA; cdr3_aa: CASSPGQGGDEQYF; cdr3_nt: TGCGCCAGCAGCCCTGGACAGGGGGGGGACGAGCAGTACTTC
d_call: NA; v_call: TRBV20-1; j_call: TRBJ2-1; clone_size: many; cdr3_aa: CSAGRGPRSYNEQFF; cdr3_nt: TGCAGTGCTGGTAGGGGCCCTAGATCCTACAATGAGCAGTTCTTC
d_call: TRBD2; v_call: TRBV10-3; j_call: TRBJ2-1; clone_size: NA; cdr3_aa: CAISESLAGGPNEQFF; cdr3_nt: TGTGCCATCAGTGAGTCTCTAGCGGGGGGTCCCAATGAGCAGTTCTTC
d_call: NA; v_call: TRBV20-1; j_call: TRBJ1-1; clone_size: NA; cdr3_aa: CSASEGSNTEAFF; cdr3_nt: TGCAGTGCGTCGGAGGGTTCGAACACTGAAGCTTTCTTT
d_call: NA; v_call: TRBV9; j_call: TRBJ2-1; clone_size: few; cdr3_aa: CASSARALSSYNEQFF; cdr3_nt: TGTGCCAGCAGCGCGCGGGCCCTGAGCTCCTACAATGAGCAGTTCTTC
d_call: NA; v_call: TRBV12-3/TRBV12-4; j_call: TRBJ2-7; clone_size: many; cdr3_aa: CASSFGPSYEQYF; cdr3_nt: TGTGCCAGCAGCTTCGGTCCCTCCTACGAGCAGTACTTC
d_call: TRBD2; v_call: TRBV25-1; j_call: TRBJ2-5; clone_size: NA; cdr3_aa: CASSESGTGGYETQYF; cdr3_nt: TGTGCCAGCAGTGAATCGGGGACGGGAGGGTACGAGACCCAGTACTTC
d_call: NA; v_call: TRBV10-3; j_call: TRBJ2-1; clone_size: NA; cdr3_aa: CAIGGSGPSYNEQFF; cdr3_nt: TGTGCCATAGGGGGTAGCGGGCCATCCTACAATGAGCAGTTCTTC
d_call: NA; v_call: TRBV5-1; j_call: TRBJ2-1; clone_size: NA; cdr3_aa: CASSSAPAGNFNEQFF; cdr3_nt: TGCGCCAGCAGCTCGGCCCCCGCTGGGAACTTTAATGAGCAGTTCTTC
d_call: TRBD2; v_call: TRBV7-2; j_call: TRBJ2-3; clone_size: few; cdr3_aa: CASSLTLAGDTQYF; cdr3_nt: TGTGCCAGCAGCTTAACGCTAGCGGGAGATACGCAGTATTTT
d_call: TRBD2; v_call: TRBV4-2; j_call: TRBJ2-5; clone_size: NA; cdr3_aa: CASSLGSSGIQETQYF; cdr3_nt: TGTGCCAGCAGCTTAGGAAGTAGCGGGATCCAAGAGACCCAGTACTTC
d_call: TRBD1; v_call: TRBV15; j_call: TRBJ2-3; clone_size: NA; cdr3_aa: CATSGDRGGTDTQYF; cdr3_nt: TGTGCCACCAGCGGAGACAGGGGTGGCACAGATACGCAGTATTTT
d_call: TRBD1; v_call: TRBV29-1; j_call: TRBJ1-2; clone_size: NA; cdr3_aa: CSVDRDSLYGYTF; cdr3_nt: TGCAGCGTTGACAGGGACAGCCTCTATGGCTACACCTTC
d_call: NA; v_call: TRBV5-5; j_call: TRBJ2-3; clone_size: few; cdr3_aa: CASSPGHSADTQYF; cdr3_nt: TGTGCCAGCAGCCCCGGACATTCCGCAGATACGCAGTATTTT
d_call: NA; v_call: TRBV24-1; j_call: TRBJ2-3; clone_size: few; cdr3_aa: CATSETPGTSEYF; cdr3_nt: TGTGCCACCAGTGAGACTCCCGGGACCTCCGAGTATTTT
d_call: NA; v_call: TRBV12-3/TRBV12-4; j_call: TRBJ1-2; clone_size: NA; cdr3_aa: CASSEVRSNYGYTF; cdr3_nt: TGTGCCAGCAGTGAGGTCCGCAGTAACTATGGCTACACCTTC
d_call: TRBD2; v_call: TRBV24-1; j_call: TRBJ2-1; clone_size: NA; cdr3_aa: CATSDATLAGGPGAQQFF; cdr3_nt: TGTGCCACCAGTGACGCGACTCTAGCGGGAGGGCCTGGGGCGCAGCAGTTCTTC
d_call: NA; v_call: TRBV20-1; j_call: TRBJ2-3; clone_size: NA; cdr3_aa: CSAARSSLIPRTDTQYF; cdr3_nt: TGCAGTGCTGCCCGGAGCAGCCTCATTCCCCGCACAGATACGCAGTATTTT
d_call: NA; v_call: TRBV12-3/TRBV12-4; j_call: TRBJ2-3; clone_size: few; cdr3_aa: CASSLQNTQYF; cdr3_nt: TGTGCCAGCAGTCTCCAGAATACGCAGTATTTT
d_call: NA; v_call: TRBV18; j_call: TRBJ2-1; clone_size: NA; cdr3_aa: CATGVGSYNEQFF; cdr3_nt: TGTGCCACCGGGGTAGGCTCCTACAATGAGCAGTTCTTC
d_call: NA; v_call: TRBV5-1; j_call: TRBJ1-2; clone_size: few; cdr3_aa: CASSPRDIGGYTF; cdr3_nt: TGCGCCAGCAGCCCCAGGGACATTGGCGGCTACACCTTC
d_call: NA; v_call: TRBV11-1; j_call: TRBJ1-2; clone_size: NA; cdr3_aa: CASSREDYGYTF; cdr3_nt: TGTGCCAGCAGCCGAGAAGATTATGGCTACACCTTC
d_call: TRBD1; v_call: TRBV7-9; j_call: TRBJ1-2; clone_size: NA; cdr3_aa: CAIGGGMDYGYTF; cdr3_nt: TGTGCCATCGGAGGGGGCATGGACTATGGCTACACCTTC
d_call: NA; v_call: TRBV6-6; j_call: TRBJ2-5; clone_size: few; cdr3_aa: CASSYVGPQETQYF; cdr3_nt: TGTGCCAGCAGTTACGTGGGACCCCAAGAGACCCAGTACTTC
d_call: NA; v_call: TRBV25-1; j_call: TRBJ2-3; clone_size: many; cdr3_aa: CASSGLGQLANTQYF; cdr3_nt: TGTGCCAGCAGTGGACTAGGGCAACTGGCGAATACGCAGTATTTT
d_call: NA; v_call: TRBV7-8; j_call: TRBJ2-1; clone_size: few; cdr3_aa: CASSLGGTLSYNEQFF; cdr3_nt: TGTGCCAGCAGCTTAGGGGGCACGCTCTCCTATAATGAGCAGTTCTTC
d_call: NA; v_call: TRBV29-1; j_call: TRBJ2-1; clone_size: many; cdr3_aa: CSVEGDGSYNEQFF; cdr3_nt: TGCAGCGTTGAGGGTGACGGTTCCTACAATGAGCAGTTCTTC
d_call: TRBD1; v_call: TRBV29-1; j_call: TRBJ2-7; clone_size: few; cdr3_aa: CSVGPGQDYEQYF; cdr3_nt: TGCAGCGTTGGCCCCGGACAGGACTACGAGCAGTACTTC
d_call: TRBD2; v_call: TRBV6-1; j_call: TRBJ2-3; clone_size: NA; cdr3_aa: CASIRTSGVTDTQYF; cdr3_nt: TGTGCCAGCATTAGGACTAGCGGGGTCACAGATACGCAGTATTTT
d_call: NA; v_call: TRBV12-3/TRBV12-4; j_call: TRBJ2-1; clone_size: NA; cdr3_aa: CASSLAEGPEQFF; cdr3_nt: TGTGCCAGCAGTTTAGCCGAGGGTCCTGAGCAGTTCTTC
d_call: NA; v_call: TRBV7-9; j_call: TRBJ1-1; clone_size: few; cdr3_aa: CASSLARATEAFF; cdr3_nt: TGTGCCAGCAGCTTAGCTCGGGCAACTGAAGCTTTCTTT